This entry concerns a single TCR beta chain. The method was immunoSEQ multiplex PCR; TCRdb's version includes in-frame clones alone and lacks a portion of them. The sample holds about 180,000 clones, roughly 81% seen once. The entry originates in a study of blood T cell repertoires in COVID-19. The CDR3 is made up of 15 amino acids. Trimming at V came to 6 bases and at J to 0 bases, leaving 5 bases not matched to a gene. Germline lookup yields CDR1 SNHLY and CDR2 FYNNEI. This receptor was identified in a woman older than 75 with COVID-19, enrolled during active disease. The chain links TRBV2 to TRBJ1-2; 9 bases align to TRBD1. The source material was peripheral blood. The CDR3: CASRRTGEANYGYTF. CDR3 bases: TGTGCCAGCAGGCGGACAGGGGAAGCTAACTATGGCTACACCTTC.